This T cell receptor (beta chain) was observed in a study of T-cell reconstitution after alpha-beta-depleted transplantation in children. A TCRbeta library incorporating unique molecular identifiers was prepared. MiXCR, applied by TCRdb to the PCR reads, yields one record per CDR3 protein. Of 450,000 to 600,000 distinct CDR3 sequences in the sample, about 18% were seen once. The trim removed 6 bases at V and 6 bases at J, leaving 21 bases unmatched. CDR3 length: 19 amino acids. This clonotype was seen more than once but under ten times. The origin of this receptor is a human donor who donated a stem cell graft to a child with acute lymphoblastic leukemia. This sample comprised PBMCs from the stem cell graft donor, obtained from the stem cell graft. V usage is TRBV12-3 or TRBV12-4 and J usage is TRBJ2-3, with 10 bases aligning to TRBD2. The CDR3 is CASSSHLGPSGSQGDTQYF. The CDR3 nucleotides read TGTGCCAGCAGCTCCCATTTAGGTCCTAGCGGGAGCCAAGGTGATACGCAGTATTTT.